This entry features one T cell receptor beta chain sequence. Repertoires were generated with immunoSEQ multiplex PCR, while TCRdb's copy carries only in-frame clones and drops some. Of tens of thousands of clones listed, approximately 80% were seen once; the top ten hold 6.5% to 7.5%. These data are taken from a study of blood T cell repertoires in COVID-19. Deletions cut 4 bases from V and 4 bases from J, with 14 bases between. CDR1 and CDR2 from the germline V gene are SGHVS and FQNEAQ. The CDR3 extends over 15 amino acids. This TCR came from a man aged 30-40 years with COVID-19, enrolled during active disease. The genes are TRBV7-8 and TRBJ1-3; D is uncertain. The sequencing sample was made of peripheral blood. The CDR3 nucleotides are TGTGCCAGCAGCTCAACGGTCGGGAGGGGAAACACCATATATTTT. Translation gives CASSSTVGRGNTIYF.